The clone carrying this TCR beta chain was picked up many times. Its antigen is currently unknown. This sample stems from a study of regulatory T cells in long-lasting Graves disease. Study-wide findings and caveats: TRBV28 was favored in persistent disease, as were TRBJ1-2 and TRBJ2-5.

Time point of the sample: newly diagnosed GD, antithyroid drugs for less than 3 months. PBMC RNA served as the TCR library source. Construction of the TCR beta libraries employed iRepertoire HTBI primers in conjunction with Arm-PCR of CDR3 regions. MiXCR, applied by TCRdb to the multiplex PCR reads, yields one record per CDR3 protein. The sample has around 420,000 distinct CDR3 sequences; about a sixth are singletons. Germline loops: CDR1 SEHNR, CDR2 FQNEAQ (reference sequence). This CDR3 has 17 amino acids. The V end lost 0 bases, the J end lost 4 bases, and 16 bases lay between the germline ends. The source is a female donor with Graves disease. This specimen was peripheral blood mononuclear cells (PBMCs), taken at new diagnosis, from a patient treated with antithyroid drugs. The chain uses TRBV7-9 and TRBJ1-5, with D possibly being TRBD1 (5 bases). Here the CDR3 DNA reads TGTGCCAGCAGCTTAGCCCCCCGGGACGGGGAGAATCAGCCCCAGCATTTT. Protein sequence: CASSLAPRDGENQPQHF.